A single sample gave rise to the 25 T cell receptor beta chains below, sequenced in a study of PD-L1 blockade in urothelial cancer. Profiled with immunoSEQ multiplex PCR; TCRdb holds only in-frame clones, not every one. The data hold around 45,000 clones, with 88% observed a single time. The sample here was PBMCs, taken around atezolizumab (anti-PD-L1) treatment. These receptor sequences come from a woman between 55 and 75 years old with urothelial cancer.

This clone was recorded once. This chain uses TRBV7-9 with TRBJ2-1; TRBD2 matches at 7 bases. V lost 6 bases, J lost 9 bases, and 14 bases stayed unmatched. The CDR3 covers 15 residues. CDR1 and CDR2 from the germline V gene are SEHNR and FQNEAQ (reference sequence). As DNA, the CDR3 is TGTGCCAGCAGGGGCGAGGCGGGGGATAGGAGTGAGCAGTTCTTC. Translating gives CASRGEAGDRSEQFF.

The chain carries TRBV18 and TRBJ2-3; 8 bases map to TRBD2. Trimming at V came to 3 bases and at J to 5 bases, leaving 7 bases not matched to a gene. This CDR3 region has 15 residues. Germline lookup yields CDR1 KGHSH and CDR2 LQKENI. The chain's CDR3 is CASSPPAGDRDTQYF. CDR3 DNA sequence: TGTGCCAGCTCACCGCCAGCGGGGGATCGAGATACGCAGTATTTT.

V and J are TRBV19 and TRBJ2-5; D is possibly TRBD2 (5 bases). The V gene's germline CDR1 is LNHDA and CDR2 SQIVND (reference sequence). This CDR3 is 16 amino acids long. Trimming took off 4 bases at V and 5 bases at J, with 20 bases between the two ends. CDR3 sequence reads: CASSSGQGLKGETQYF. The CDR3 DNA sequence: TGTGCCAGTAGTAGCGGGCAAGGACTGAAAGGGGAGACCCAGTACTTC. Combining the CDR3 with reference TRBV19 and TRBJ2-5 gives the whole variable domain DGGITQSPKYLFRKEGQNVTLSCEQNLNHDAMYWYRQDPGQGLRLIYYSQIVNDFQKGDIAEGYSVSREKKESFPLTVTSAQKNPTAFYLCASSSGQGLKGETQYFGPGTRLLVL.

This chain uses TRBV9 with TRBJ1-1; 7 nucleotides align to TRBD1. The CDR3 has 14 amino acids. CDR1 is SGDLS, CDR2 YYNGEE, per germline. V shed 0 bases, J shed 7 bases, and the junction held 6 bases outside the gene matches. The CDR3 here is CASSVEGSGGEAFF. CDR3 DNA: TGTGCCAGCAGCGTAGAAGGGTCAGGGGGTGAAGCTTTCTTT.

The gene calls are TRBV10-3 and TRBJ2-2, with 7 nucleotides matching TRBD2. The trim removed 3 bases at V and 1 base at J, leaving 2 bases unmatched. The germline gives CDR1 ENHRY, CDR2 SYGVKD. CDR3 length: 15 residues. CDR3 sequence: CAISDRGRNTGELFF. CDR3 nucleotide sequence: TGTGCCATCAGTGATCGCGGGAGGAACACCGGGGAGCTGTTTTTT.

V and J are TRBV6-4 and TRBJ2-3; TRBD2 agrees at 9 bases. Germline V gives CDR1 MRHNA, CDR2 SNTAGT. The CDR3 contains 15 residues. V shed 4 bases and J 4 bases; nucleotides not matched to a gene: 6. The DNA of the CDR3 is TGTGCCAGCAGTGCCGAAGGCGGGGGGGCAGATACGCAGTATTTT. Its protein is CASSAEGGGADTQYF.

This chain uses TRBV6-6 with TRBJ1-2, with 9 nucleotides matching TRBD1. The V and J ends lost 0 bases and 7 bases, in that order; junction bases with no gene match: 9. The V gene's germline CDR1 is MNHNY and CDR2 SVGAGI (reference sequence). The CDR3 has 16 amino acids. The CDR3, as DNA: TGTGCCAGCAGTTACTCGATTAGGGACAGGGCATCTGGCTACACCTTC. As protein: CASSYSIRDRASGYTF.

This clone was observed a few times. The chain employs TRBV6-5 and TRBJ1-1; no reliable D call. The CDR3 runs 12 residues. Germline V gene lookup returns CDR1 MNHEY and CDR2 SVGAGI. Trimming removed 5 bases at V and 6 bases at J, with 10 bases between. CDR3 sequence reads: CASSNYRAEAFF. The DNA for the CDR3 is TGTGCCAGCAGTAACTACAGAGCTGAAGCTTTCTTT.

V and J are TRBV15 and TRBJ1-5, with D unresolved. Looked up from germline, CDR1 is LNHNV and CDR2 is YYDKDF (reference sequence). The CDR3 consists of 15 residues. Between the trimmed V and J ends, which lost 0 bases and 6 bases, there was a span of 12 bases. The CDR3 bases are TGTGCCACCAGCAGAGATCGGTGGGGAGCTCAGCCCCAGCATTTT. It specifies CATSRDRWGAQPQHF.

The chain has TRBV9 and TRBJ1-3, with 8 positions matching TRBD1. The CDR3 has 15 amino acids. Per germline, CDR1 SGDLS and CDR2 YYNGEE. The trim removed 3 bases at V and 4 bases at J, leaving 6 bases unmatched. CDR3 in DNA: TGTGCCAGCAGCGCCTCGGGACAGGTGGGAAACACCATATATTTT. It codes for CASSASGQVGNTIYF.

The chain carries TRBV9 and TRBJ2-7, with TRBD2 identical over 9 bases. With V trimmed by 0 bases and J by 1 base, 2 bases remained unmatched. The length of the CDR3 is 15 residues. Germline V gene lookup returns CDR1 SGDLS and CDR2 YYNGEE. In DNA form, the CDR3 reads TGTGCCAGCAGCGTAGTAGCGGGGGCTTCCTACGAGCAGTACTTC. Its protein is CASSVVAGASYEQYF. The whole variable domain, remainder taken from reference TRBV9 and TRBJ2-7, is DSGVTQTPKHLITATGQRVTLRCSPRSGDLSVYWYQQSLDQGLQFLIQYYNGEERAKGNILERFSAQQFPDLHSELNLSSLELGDSALYFCASSVVAGASYEQYFGPGTRLTVT.

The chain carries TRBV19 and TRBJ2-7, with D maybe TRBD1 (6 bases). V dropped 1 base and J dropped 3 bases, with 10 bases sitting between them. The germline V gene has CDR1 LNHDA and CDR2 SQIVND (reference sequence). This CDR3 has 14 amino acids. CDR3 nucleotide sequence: TGTGCCAGTAGTATAGGGCCAGGGGTCTACGAGCAGTACTTC. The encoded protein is CASSIGPGVYEQYF.

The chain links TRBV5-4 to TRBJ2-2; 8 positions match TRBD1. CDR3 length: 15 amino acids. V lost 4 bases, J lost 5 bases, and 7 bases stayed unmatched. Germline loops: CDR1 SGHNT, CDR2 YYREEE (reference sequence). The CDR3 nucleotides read TGTGCCAGCAGCACAAGGACAGGGACGACCGGGGAGCTGTTTTTT. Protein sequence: CASSTRTGTTGELFF.

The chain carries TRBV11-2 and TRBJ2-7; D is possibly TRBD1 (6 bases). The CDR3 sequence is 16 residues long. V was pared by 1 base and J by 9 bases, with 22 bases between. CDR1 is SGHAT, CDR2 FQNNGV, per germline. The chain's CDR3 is CASSLVGTFRPVGQYF. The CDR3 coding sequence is TGTGCCAGCAGCTTAGTAGGGACATTCAGGCCGGTAGGGCAGTACTTC.

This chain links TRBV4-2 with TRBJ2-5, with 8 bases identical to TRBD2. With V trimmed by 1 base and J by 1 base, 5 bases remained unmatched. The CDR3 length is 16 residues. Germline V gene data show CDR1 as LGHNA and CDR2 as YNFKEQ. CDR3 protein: CASSQGNGGGQETQYF. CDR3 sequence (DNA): TGTGCCAGCAGCCAAGGAAACGGGGGGGGCCAAGAGACCCAGTACTTC.

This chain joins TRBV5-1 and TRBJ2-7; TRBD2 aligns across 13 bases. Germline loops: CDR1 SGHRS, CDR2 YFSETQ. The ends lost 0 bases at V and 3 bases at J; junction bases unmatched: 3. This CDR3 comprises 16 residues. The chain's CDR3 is CASSLGLAGGHYEQYF. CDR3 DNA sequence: TGCGCCAGCAGCTTGGGACTAGCGGGGGGACACTACGAGCAGTACTTC.

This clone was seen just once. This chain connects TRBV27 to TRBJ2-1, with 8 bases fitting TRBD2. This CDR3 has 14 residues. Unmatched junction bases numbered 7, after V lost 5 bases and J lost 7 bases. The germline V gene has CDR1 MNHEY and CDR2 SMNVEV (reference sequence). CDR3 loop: CASSLQREWNEQFF. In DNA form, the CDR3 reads TGTGCCAGCAGTCTACAGCGGGAGTGGAATGAGCAGTTCTTC.

The chain's CDR3 is CASSLEWRGNSGANVLTF. The CDR3 DNA reads TGTGCCAGCAGTTTAGAGTGGCGGGGCAACTCTGGGGCCAACGTCCTGACTTTC. This chain links TRBV27 with TRBJ2-6, with D perhaps TRBD2 (6 bases). CDR1 is MNHEY, CDR2 SMNVEV, per germline (reference sequence). The CDR3 contains 18 residues. Trimming shortened V by 2 bases and J by 0 bases, and 14 bases separated the two germline ends.

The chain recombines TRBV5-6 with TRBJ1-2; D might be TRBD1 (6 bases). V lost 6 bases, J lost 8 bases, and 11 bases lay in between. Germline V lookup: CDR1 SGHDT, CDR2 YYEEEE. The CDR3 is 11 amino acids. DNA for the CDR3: TGTGCCAGCACCCGGACAGACGGCTACACCTTC. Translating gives CASTRTDGYTF.

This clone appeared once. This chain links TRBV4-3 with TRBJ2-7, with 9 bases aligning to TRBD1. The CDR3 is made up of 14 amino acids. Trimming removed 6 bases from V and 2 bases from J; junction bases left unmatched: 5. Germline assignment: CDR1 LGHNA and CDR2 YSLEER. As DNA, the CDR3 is TGCGCCAGCAGTCGGACAGGGGAAGCCTACGAGCAGTACTTC. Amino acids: CASSRTGEAYEQYF.

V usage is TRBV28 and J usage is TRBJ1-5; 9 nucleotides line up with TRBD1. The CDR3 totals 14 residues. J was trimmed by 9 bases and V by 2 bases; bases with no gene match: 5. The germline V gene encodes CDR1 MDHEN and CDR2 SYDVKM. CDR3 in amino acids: CASSLGTGLGPQHF. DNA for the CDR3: TGTGCCAGCAGTTTAGGGACAGGGCTAGGGCCCCAGCATTTT.

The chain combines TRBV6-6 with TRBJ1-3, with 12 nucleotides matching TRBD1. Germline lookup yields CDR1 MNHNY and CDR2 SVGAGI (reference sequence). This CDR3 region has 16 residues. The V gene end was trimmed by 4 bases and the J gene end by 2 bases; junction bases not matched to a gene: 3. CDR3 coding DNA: TGTGCCAGCAGTTTGGGGACAGGGGGCGCTGGAAACACCATATATTTT. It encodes CASSLGTGGAGNTIYF.

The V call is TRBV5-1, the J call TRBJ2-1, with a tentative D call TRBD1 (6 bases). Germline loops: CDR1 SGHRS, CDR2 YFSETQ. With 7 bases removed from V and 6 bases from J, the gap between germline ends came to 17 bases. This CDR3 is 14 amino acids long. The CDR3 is CASREGVPGNEQFF. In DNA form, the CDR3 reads TGCGCCAGCCGAGAGGGGGTTCCCGGCAATGAGCAGTTCTTC.

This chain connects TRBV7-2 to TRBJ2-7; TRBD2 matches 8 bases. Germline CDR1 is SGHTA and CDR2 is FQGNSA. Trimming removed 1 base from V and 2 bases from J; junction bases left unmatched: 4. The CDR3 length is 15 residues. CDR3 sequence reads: CASSLGGGRTYEQYF. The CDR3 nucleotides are TGTGCCAGCAGCTTAGGGGGCGGGAGGACCTACGAGCAGTACTTC.

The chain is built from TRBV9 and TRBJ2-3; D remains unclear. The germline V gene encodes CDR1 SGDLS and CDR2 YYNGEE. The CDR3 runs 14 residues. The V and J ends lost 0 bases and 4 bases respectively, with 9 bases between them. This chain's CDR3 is CASSVATKSDTQYF. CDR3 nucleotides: TGTGCCAGCAGCGTAGCTACCAAATCAGATACGCAGTATTTT.